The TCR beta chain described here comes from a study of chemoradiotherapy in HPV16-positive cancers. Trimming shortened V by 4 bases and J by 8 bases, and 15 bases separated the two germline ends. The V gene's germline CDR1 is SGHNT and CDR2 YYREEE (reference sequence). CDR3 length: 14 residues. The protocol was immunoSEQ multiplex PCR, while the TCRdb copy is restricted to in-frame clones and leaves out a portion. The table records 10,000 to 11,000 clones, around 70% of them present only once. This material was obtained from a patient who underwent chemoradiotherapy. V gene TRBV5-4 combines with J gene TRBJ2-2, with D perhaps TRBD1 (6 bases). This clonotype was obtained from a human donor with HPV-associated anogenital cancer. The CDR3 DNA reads TGTGCCAGCAGCCCTAAAACAGGGACGGGGGAGCTGTTTTTT. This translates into CASSPKTGTGELFF. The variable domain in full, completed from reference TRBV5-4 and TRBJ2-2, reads ETGVTQSPTHLIKTRGQQVTLRCSSQSGHNTVSWYQQALGQGPQFIFQYYREEENGRGNFPPRFSGLQFPNYSSELNVNALELDDSALYLCASSPKTGTGELFFGEGSRLTVL.